This TCR beta chain comes out of a study of shared clonotypes between healthy human individuals. Study-wide results and limits: Expectations were that clonotype sharing among donors would be affected by sequencing depth.

Here immunoSEQ multiplex PCR was the method, and the copy in TCRdb shows in-frame clones only, minus some. The table includes approximately 500,000 clones, 90% to 97% detected once. Concerning this clone: The antigen is unknown. Other DNA sequences of this sample code for an identical CDR3.

Germline lookup yields CDR1 MDHEN and CDR2 SYDVKM. This CDR3 contains 15 residues. The ends were cut back, 5 bases at V and 0 bases at J, with 11 bases in the middle. The sample consisted of naive CD4+ T cells sorted from blood. The subset denotes: CD45RA+ positively selected. The rearrangement uses TRBV28 and TRBJ1-5; the D gene is possibly TRBD1 (6 bases). The receptor comes from a woman under 40 in good health. The CDR3 nucleotides read TGTGCCAGCAGTCTCAGGGGAAATAGCAATCAGCCCCAGCATTTT. This translates into CASSLRGNSNQPQHF.